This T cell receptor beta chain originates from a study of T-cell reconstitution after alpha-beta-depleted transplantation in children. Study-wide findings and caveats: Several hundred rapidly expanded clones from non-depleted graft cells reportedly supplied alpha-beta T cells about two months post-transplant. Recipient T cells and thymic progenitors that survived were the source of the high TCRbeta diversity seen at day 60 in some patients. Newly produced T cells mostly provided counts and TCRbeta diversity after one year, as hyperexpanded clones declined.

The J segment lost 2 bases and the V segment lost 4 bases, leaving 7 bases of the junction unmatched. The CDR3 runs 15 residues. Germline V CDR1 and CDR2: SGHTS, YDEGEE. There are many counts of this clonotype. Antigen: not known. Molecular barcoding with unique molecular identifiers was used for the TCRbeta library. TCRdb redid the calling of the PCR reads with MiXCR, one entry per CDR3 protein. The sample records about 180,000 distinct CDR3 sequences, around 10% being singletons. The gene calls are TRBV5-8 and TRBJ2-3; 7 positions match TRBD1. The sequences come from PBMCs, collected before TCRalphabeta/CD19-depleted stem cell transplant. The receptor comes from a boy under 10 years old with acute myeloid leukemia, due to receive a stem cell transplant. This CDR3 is CASSNGQDNTDTQYF. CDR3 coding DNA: TGTGCCAGCAGCAATGGACAGGATAACACAGATACGCAGTATTTT.